The sequence of this T cell receptor (beta chain) was determined in a study of cytomegalovirus exposure and HLA in healthy donors. Study as a whole: An early release of data contained tens of millions of unique TCRs, which came from HLA-typed donors. Findings and limits, study-wide: When analyzed later, the rates of TCR association showed variation by HLA locus, with DRB1 the most and HLA-C the fewest. Reported results showed that the classifier diagnosed cytomegalovirus status with high specificity and sensitivity.

Details on this clone: The antigen is not known.

The CDR3 is 14 amino acids. Trimming at V came to 5 bases and at J to 4 bases, leaving 7 bases not matched to a gene. In germline, CDR1 is KGHSH, CDR2 LQKENI. In the PCR, 60 Vbeta and 13 Jbeta primers were used. Only in-frame clones appear in the TCRdb table, and some are missing; sequencing was by immunoSEQ multiplex PCR. The sample table sets out about 65,000 clones. The sequence was collected from a boy between 5 and 17 years old in good health and CMV-seronegative. The chain links TRBV18 to TRBJ2-5, with 7 nucleotides matching TRBD1. Sequenced material: PBMCs. The CDR3 sequence: CASSTGDGGETQYF. The CDR3 nucleotides read TGTGCCAGCTCAACAGGGGACGGAGGAGAGACCCAGTACTTC.